The rows below give T cell receptor beta chains drawn from one sample of a study of blood T cell repertoires in COVID-19. The method was immunoSEQ multiplex PCR; TCRdb's version includes in-frame clones alone and lacks a portion of them. The repertoire holds fewer than 90,000 clones, 75% to 90% seen once, with roughly 14% in the top ten. Sample: peripheral blood. These TCRs come from a male donor with acute or convalescent COVID-19. Each CDR3 is given with its conserved first and last residue. The order of the fields is V gene, D gene, J gene, CDR3 length, clone size, CDR3 protein, CDR3 DNA. A D gene is named only where the DNA matches it firmly. Clone size is not always given. Where it is, it says once, few, many or a class for expanded clones.

>TRBV6-1|.|TRBJ2-2|16|.
CASSEAGSQNTGELFF
TGTGCCAGCAGTGAAGCGGGGAGCCAAAACACCGGGGAGCTGTTTTTT
>TRBV27|.|TRBJ2-7|13|once
CASSLSGSYEQYF
TGTGCCAGCAGTTTGAGCGGAAGCTACGAGCAGTACTTC
>TRBV27|.|TRBJ1-5|13|.
CASRMVSSQPQHF
TGTGCCAGCAGAATGGTCTCTAGTCAGCCCCAGCATTTT
>TRBV12-3/TRBV12-4|.|TRBJ1-6|12|.
CASRGDNSPLHF
TGTGCCAGCAGAGGGGATAATTCACCCCTCCACTTT
>TRBV7-8|TRBD1|TRBJ1-1|14|.
CASSLFTGDTEAFF
TGTGCCAGCAGCTTATTTACAGGGGACACTGAAGCTTTCTTT
>TRBV6-5|TRBD2|TRBJ2-5|13|.
CASRAGGGETQYF
TGTGCCAGCAGAGCGGGGGGCGGAGAGACCCAGTACTTC
>TRBV7-9|.|TRBJ1-5|16|.
CASSPSGWKGNQPQHF
TGTGCCAGCAGCCCGTCAGGGTGGAAGGGCAATCAGCCCCAGCATTTT
>TRBV3-1/TRBV3-2|.|TRBJ1-1|16|.
CASSPDMRVSHTEAFF
TGTGCCAGCAGCCCCGATATGAGGGTATCCCACACTGAAGCTTTCTTT
>TRBV7-2|TRBD2|TRBJ2-6|16|.
CASSLGEGLGANVLTF
TGTGCCAGCAGCTTAGGGGAGGGGCTTGGGGCCAACGTCCTGACTTTC
>TRBV6-1|TRBD1|TRBJ2-5|17|once
CASSEGNFRGLGETQYF
TGTGCCAGCAGTGAAGGGAATTTTAGGGGGCTGGGGGAGACCCAGTACTTC